This T cell receptor (beta chain) was captured in a study of neoadjuvant nivolumab and ipilimumab in lung cancer. Study-wide points: From pretherapy to surgery, tumor richness and clonality rose with dual therapy. Only a small number of samples underwent TCR sequencing. Compared with tumor-adjacent uninvolved lung, resected tumors showed greater richness and clonality. Higher pretherapy blood TCR richness went with higher resected-tumor richness.

TCRdb's table, derived via immunoSEQ multiplex PCR, lists solely in-frame clones and lacks some. The profile shows some 38,000 clones, roughly nine tenths of them singletons. CDR3 length: 14 residues. The trim removed 5 bases at V and 5 bases at J, leaving 8 bases unmatched. From germline, CDR1 is PRHDT and CDR2 FYEKMQ (reference sequence). Points on this clone: Its antigen is unknown.

Sample: peripheral blood, taken before neoadjuvant nivolumab, alone or with ipilimumab. This TCR was sampled from an adult with non-small cell lung cancer. The V and J genes are TRBV13 and TRBJ1-2; 7 bases agree with TRBD1. The CDR3 bases are TGTGCCAGCAGCCATAGGACAGGTCATTATGGCTACACCTTC. Amino acids: CASSHRTGHYGYTF.